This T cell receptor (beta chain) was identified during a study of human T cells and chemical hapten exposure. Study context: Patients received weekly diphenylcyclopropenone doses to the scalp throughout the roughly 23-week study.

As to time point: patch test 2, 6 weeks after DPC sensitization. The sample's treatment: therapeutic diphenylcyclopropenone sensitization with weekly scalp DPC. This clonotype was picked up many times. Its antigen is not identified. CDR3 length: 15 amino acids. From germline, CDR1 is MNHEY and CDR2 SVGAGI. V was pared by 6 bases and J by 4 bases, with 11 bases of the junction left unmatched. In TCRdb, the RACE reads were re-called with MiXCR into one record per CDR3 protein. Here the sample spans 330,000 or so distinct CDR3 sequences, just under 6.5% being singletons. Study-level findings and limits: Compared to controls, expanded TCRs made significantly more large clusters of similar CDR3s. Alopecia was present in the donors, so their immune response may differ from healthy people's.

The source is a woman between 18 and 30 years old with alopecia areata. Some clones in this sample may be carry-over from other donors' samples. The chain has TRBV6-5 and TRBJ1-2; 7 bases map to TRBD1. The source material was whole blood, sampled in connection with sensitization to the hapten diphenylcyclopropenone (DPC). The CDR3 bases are TGTGCCAGCAGCCAAAATGACAGGGCTGGCTATGGCTACACCTTC. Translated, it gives CASSQNDRAGYGYTF.